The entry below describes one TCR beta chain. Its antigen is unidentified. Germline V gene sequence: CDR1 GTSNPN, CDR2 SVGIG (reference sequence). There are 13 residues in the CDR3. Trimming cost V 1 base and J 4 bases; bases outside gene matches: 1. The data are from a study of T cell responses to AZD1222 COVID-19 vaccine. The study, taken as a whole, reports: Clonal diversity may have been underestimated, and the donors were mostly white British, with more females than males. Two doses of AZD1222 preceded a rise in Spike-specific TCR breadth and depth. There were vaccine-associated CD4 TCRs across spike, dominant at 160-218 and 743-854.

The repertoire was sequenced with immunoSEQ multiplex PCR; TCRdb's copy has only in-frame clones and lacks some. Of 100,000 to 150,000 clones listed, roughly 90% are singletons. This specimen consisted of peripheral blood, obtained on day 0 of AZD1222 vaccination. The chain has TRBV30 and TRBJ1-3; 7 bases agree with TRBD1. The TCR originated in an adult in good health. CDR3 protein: CAWSGQGGNTIYF. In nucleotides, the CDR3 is TGTGCCTGGAGTGGACAGGGAGGAAACACCATATATTTT.